This TCR beta chain was captured by sequencing in a study of Ad26.COV2.S vaccination and SARS-CoV-2 variants. Study details: Donor was in the COV1001 Ad26.COV2.S trial arm. Doses of Ad26.COV2.S were injected into muscle once or twice, 56 days apart.

V lost 1 base and J lost 5, with 15 bases in between. This CDR3 is built from 15 residues. Germline V gene sequence: CDR1 SGHAT, CDR2 FQNNGV. Profiling relied on immunoSEQ multiplex PCR, and the TCRdb table lists in-frame clones only, not all of them. Found here are roughly 420,000 clones, approximately 88% of them singletons; the top ten hold 3.5% to 4%. Treatment defined: some 19 received Ad26.COV2.S at low or high dose, single or two shots; 5 received placebo; per-sample allocation not given. The investigators took samples on day 63 after the first vaccine or placebo injection. The chain couples TRBV11-2 to TRBJ2-7; the D is unclear. The TCR originated in a person aged 18-60 years who received the Ad26.COV2.S COVID-19 vaccine or a placebo. The material sequenced was peripheral blood, taken in a trial of Ad26.COV2.S vaccine versus placebo. CDR3 DNA sequence: TGTGCCAGCAGCTTAGGAATGGGCAGGCTGAACGAGCAGTACTTC. Protein: CASSLGMGRLNEQYF.